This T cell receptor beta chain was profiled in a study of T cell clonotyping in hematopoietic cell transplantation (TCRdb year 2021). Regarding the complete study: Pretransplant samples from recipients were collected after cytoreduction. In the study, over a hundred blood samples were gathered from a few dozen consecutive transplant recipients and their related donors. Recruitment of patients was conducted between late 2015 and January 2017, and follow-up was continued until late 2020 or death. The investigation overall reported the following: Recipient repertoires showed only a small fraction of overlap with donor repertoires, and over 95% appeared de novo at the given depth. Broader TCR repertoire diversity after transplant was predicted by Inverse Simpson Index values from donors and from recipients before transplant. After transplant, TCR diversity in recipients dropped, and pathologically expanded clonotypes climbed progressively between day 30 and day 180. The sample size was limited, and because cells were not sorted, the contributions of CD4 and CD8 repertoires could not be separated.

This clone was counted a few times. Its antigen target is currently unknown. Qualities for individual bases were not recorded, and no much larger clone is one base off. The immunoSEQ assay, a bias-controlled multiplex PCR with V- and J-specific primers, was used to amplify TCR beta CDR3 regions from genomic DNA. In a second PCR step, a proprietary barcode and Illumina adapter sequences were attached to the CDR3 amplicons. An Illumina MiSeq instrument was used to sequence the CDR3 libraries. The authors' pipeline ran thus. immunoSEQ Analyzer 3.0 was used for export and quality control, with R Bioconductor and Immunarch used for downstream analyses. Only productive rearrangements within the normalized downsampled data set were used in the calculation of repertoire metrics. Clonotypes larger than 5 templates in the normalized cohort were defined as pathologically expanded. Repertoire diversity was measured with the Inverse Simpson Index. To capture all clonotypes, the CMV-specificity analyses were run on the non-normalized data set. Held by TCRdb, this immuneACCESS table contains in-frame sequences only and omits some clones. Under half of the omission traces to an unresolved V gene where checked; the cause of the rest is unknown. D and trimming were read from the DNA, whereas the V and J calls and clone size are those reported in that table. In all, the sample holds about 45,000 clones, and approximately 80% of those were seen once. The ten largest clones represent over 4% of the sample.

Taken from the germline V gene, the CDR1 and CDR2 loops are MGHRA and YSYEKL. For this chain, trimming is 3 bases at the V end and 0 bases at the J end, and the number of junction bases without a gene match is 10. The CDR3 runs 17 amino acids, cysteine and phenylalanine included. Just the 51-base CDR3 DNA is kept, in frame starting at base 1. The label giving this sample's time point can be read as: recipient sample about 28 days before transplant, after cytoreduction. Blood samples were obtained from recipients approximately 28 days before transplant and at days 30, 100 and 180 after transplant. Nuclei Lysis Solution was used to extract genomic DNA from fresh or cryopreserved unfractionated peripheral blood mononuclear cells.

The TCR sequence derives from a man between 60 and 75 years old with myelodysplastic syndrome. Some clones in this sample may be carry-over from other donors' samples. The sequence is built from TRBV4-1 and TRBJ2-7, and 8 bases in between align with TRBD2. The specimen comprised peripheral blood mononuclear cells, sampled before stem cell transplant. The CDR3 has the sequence CASSQEVAGTSSYEQYF. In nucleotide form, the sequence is TGCGCCAGCAGCCAGGAAGTAGCGGGGACGAGCTCCTACGAGCAGTACTTC.